The T cell receptor beta chain described here comes from a study of blood T cell repertoires in COVID-19. Background on the study: Samples representing acute and convalescent COVID-19 were sourced from the United States, Italy and Spain. PBMCs, B-cell-depleted T cells, or T cells provided the cDNA or gDNA that made up the material.

Between the trimmed V and J ends, which lost 3 bases and 6 bases, there was a span of 14 bases. Looked up from germline, CDR1 is MNHEY and CDR2 is SMNVEV (reference sequence). The CDR3 contains 14 residues. As processed by the authors: Amplifying reference gene primers gave estimates of nucleated cell counts. Profiling relied on immunoSEQ multiplex PCR, and the TCRdb table lists in-frame clones only, not all of them. V, J and clone size were drawn from that table, and D and trimming were deduced from the DNA. The data contain 190,000 or so clones, about 90% of them singletons. The chain is built from TRBV27 and TRBJ1-1; TRBD1 might be the D (6 bases). The clonotype originates from a woman in her seventies with acute or convalescent COVID-19. Sequenced sample: peripheral blood. DNA for the CDR3: TGTGCCAGCAGTTTGTTTGGGGGGGCATCTGAAGCTTTCTTT. Protein: CASSLFGGASEAFF.